A single sample gave rise to the 32 T cell receptor beta chains below, sequenced in a study of OX40 agonist ivuxolimab in advanced cancers. The protocol was immunoSEQ multiplex PCR, while the TCRdb copy is restricted to in-frame clones and leaves out a portion. This repertoire shows tens of thousands of clones, approximately 91% found once; its top ten account for approximately 7%. Sample: CD4+ or CD8+ T cells sorted from blood, taken in a trial of the OX40 agonist ivuxolimab. Receptor source: an adult with an advanced solid tumor such as melanoma, head and neck, liver or kidney cancer.

This chain links TRBV10-3 with TRBJ1-2; tentatively, D is TRBD1 (6 bases). V lost 7 bases and J 6 bases, leaving 15 bases between the germline ends. The CDR3 is 13 residues long. Germline V gene sequence: CDR1 ENHRY, CDR2 SYGVKD. The CDR3 spells CAITPRGGHGYTF. CDR3 nucleotide sequence: TGTGCCATCACCCCGCGGGGGGGGCATGGCTACACCTTC.

Comments on this clone: With a much larger clone just one base away, this may be a read error. The rearrangement uses TRBV5-4 and TRBJ2-7, with 9 bases fitting TRBD2. Germline V gene sequence: CDR1 SGHNT, CDR2 YYREEE (reference sequence). The CDR3 contains 15 residues. V lost 6 bases and J lost 4; bases outside the gene matches: 11. The CDR3 spells CASTPDGLAGYEQYF. The CDR3 bases are TGTGCCAGCACCCCCGACGGGCTAGCGGGATACGAGCAGTACTTC.

This chain joins TRBV6-1 and TRBJ1-2; D unresolved. CDR3 length equals 13 residues. The germline V and J ends were trimmed by 0 bases and 8 bases, with 10 bases remaining between them. Germline V gene lookup returns CDR1 MNHNS and CDR2 SASEGT. CDR3 residues: CASSEAQLRGYTF. Written as DNA, the CDR3 is TGTGCCAGCAGTGAAGCGCAGTTAAGAGGCTACACCTTC.

The chain carries TRBV29-1 and TRBJ2-1, with a weak D call TRBD2 (7 bases). With 7 bases removed from V and 7 bases from J, the gap between germline ends came to 23 bases. The germline CDR1 and CDR2 sequences are SQVTM and ANQGSEA. The CDR3 totals 15 residues. CDR3 protein: CSAGGREILFNEQFF. The CDR3 coding sequence is TGCAGCGCCGGGGGGCGGGAGATTTTATTTAATGAGCAGTTCTTC.

This rearrangement joins TRBV28 to TRBJ2-5, with 15 bases that match TRBD2. Germline V gene data show CDR1 as MDHEN and CDR2 as SYDVKM. Germline trimming cut 6 bases from V and 5 bases from J; bases unmatched to any gene: 16. This CDR3 is 19 amino acids long. The CDR3 reads CASRLMGLAGGGGRETQYF. CDR3 sequence (DNA): TGTGCCAGCAGACTAATGGGACTAGCGGGAGGAGGGGGGAGGGAGACCCAGTACTTC.

The chain joins TRBV5-1 to TRBJ2-1; D perhaps matches TRBD1 (6 bases). V lost 0 bases and J 6 bases, leaving 10 bases between the germline ends. Germline V gives CDR1 SGHRS, CDR2 YFSETQ. The CDR3 is 14 amino acids. CDR3 loop: CASSLVTGVNEQFF. CDR3 in DNA: TGCGCCAGCAGCTTGGTGACAGGCGTCAATGAGCAGTTCTTC.

In this sample, this clone turned up once. The chain is built from TRBV11-2 and TRBJ2-2; D might be TRBD2 (7 bases). V lost 6 bases, J lost 1 base, and 15 bases lay in between. The germline CDR1 and CDR2 sequences are SGHAT and FQNNGV. This CDR3 is built from 16 residues. This CDR3 reads CASRLQGGGNTGELFF. CDR3 nucleotide sequence: TGTGCCAGCAGACTACAGGGAGGGGGGAACACCGGGGAGCTGTTTTTT.

This clone was observed a single time. The chain is built from TRBV11-1 and TRBJ2-7; TRBD1 or TRBD2 may be the D gene (6 bases each). The CDR3 spans 13 residues. V lost 6 bases and J 3 bases, leaving 12 bases between the germline ends. Per the germline V gene, CDR1 is SGHAT and CDR2 is FQDESV (reference sequence). CDR3 protein: CASRLKGGYEQYF. In DNA form, the CDR3 reads TGTGCCAGCAGGCTCAAGGGGGGCTACGAGCAGTACTTC.

The rearrangement uses TRBV28 and TRBJ1-5; D possibly corresponds to TRBD1 (6 bases). V gave up 10 bases and J gave up 1 base, with 26 bases separating them. This CDR3 is 18 amino acids long. The germline V gene encodes CDR1 MDHEN and CDR2 SYDVKM. The CDR3 sequence is CATYQASGGLGSNQPQHF. CDR3 bases: TGTGCCACCTATCAAGCTAGCGGGGGCCTAGGGAGCAATCAGCCCCAGCATTTT.

The V call is TRBV5-6, the J call TRBJ2-1, with 7 nucleotides matching TRBD2. Trimming took 2 bases from V and 3 from J; bases not matched to a gene: 2. This CDR3 region has 14 residues. Germline CDR1 and CDR2: SGHDT and YYEEEE. The CDR3 loop reads CASSFGLDYNEQFF. CDR3 DNA sequence: TGTGCCAGCAGCTTTGGACTAGACTACAATGAGCAGTTCTTC.

This clone was recorded only once. The chain uses TRBV4-2 and TRBJ2-7; weak D call: TRBD1 (6 bases). The CDR3 is made up of 15 amino acids. The germline gives CDR1 LGHNA, CDR2 YNFKEQ. V lost 3 bases and J 3 bases, leaving 15 bases between the germline ends. CDR3 coding DNA: TGTGCCAGCAGCCAGGGCGACAGGTCATACTACGAGCAGTACTTC. Translation gives CASSQGDRSYYEQYF.

This clone was recorded once. The V gene is TRBV11-2, the J gene TRBJ2-1, with a possible D match to TRBD1 (5 bases). This CDR3 has 16 residues. Germline V lookup: CDR1 SGHAT, CDR2 FQNNGV. V lost 1 base to trimming and J lost 6 bases, with 16 bases between them. CDR3 in amino acids: CASSLGGAYQGNEQFF. The CDR3 DNA reads as TGTGCCAGCAGCTTAGGTGGGGCCTATCAGGGCAATGAGCAGTTCTTC.

The rearrangement links TRBV5-3 to TRBJ1-1; 7 bases agree with TRBD1. TRBV5-3 is an ORF; its function is uncertain. The CDR3 has 15 residues. The trim removed 0 bases at V and 4 bases at J, leaving 6 bases unmatched. CDR3 residues: CARSLDAGGGTEAFF. In DNA form, the CDR3 reads TGTGCCAGAAGCTTGGATGCAGGGGGAGGCACTGAAGCTTTCTTT.

This clone was picked up one time. This rearrangement joins TRBV4-2 to TRBJ2-1; no reliable D call. The V end lost 1 base, the J end lost 6 bases, and 13 bases lay between the germline ends. CDR1 is LGHNA, CDR2 YNFKEQ, per germline. The CDR3 is made up of 15 amino acids. The CDR3 region is CASSQGSGASNEQFF. The CDR3 nucleotides are TGTGCCAGCAGCCAAGGTTCGGGCGCGAGCAATGAGCAGTTCTTC.

The genes are TRBV5-1 and TRBJ2-1, with a tentative D call TRBD1 (5 bases). The CDR3 spans 13 residues. The V end was cut by 4 bases, the J end by 9 bases, with 14 bases between. Looked up from germline, CDR1 is SGHRS and CDR2 is YFSETQ. The CDR3 is CASSQGHAGEQFF. In DNA, the CDR3 is TGCGCCAGCAGCCAAGGACACGCTGGTGAGCAGTTCTTC.

J is TRBJ1-2 and V is TRBV18; D not certain. The CDR3 runs to 12 residues. Germline-derived CDR1 and CDR2 are KGHSH and LQKENI. V was pared by 3 bases and J by 10 bases, with 12 bases between. The CDR3 region has the DNA TGTGCCAGCTCACCTGTGATGTCGGACTACACCTTC. Its protein product is CASSPVMSDYTF.

The rearrangement joins TRBV25-1 to TRBJ1-1, with TRBD1 identical over 9 bases. The length of the CDR3 is 15 residues. The germline CDR1 and CDR2 sequences are MGHDK and SYGVNS. V lost 6 bases to trimming and J lost 1 base; unmatched junction nucleotides: 6. The CDR3 protein is CASSHLQGANTEAFF. DNA of the CDR3: TGTGCCAGCAGCCACCTACAGGGGGCGAACACTGAAGCTTTCTTT.

J is TRBJ2-1 and V is TRBV29-1; a possible D gene is TRBD2 (5 bases). V gave up 3 bases and J gave up 10 bases, with 19 bases separating them. The CDR3 spans 14 residues. Looked up from germline, CDR1 is SQVTM and CDR2 is ANQGSEA. The CDR3 nucleotides are TGCAGCGTTGACCCCCCCGGGAAGCGGAGGGAGCAGTTCTTC. Protein sequence: CSVDPPGKRREQFF.

This clone was picked up one time. The chain couples TRBV4-1 to TRBJ2-3, with D hard to call. Germline V CDR1 and CDR2: MGHRA, YSYEKL. The CDR3 totals 15 residues. The germline V and J ends were trimmed by 4 bases and 2 bases, with 13 bases remaining between them. The CDR3 loop is CASSRDSAPTDTQYF. The CDR3 DNA sequence: TGCGCCAGCAGCCGTGACTCCGCGCCCACAGATACGCAGTATTTT.

The rearrangement joins TRBV18 to TRBJ2-7; a weak D match, TRBD2 (5 bases). The V end was cut by 1 base, the J end by 2 bases, with 9 bases between. Germline V gene sequence: CDR1 KGHSH, CDR2 LQKENI. CDR3 size: 14 residues. As DNA, the CDR3 is TGTGCCAGCTCACCACTAGGACTTACCTACGAGCAGTACTTC. It translates to CASSPLGLTYEQYF. Complete variable domain (other parts from reference TRBV18 and TRBJ2-7): NAGVMQNPRHLVRRRGQEARLRCSPMKGHSHVYWYRQLPEEGLKFMVYLQKENIIDESGMPKERFSAEFPKEGPSILRIQQVVRGDSAAYFCASSPLGLTYEQYFGPGTRLTVT.

This clone came up a few times. J is TRBJ1-5 and V is TRBV5-1; 8 bases map to TRBD1. The germline V gene encodes CDR1 SGHRS and CDR2 YFSETQ. Trimming cost V 3 bases and J 4 bases; bases outside gene matches: 3. The CDR3 is 14 residues long. The CDR3 sequence is CASSWDRPNQPQHF. DNA of the CDR3: TGCGCCAGCAGCTGGGACAGGCCTAATCAGCCCCAGCATTTT.

The rearrangement uses TRBV19 and TRBJ1-5, with no clear D. CDR1 and CDR2 from the germline V gene are LNHDA and SQIVND (reference sequence). This CDR3 region has 18 residues. V was trimmed by 4 bases and J by 4 bases, leaving 23 bases between them. CDR3 residues: CASSTSRHKPPWNQPQHF. In DNA form, the CDR3 reads TGTGCCAGTAGTACCTCCCGCCACAAGCCGCCCTGGAATCAGCCCCAGCATTTT.

The chain combines TRBV5-4 with TRBJ2-5, with a weak D call TRBD2 (6 bases). This CDR3 is built from 15 residues. Germline lookup yields CDR1 SGHNT and CDR2 YYREEE (reference sequence). The V gene lost 3 bases and the J gene lost 4 bases, with 16 bases spanning the gap. The CDR3 DNA follows: TGTGCCAGCAGCTCGAGACTAGGTGGGGGAGAGACCCAGTACTTC. Protein sequence: CASSSRLGGGETQYF.

The CDR3 DNA reads TGTGCCAGCAGCTTAGGGCCCCAGAGCCCCACAGATACGCAGTATTTT. This gives the protein CASSLGPQSPTDTQYF. The chain has TRBV11-3 and TRBJ2-3; D unclear. The germline V gene has CDR1 SGHNT and CDR2 YENEEA. V was clipped by 1 base and J by 2 bases, with 13 bases between them. The CDR3 is made up of 16 amino acids. Together with reference TRBV11-3 and TRBJ2-3, the CDR3 gives the full variable domain: EAGVVQSPRYKIIEKKQPVAFWCNPISGHNTLYWYLQNLGQGPELLIRYENEEAVDDSQLPKDRFSAERLKGVDSTLKIQPAELGDSAVYLCASSLGPQSPTDTQYFGPGTRLTVL.

The rearrangement joins TRBV27 to TRBJ2-7, with 16 bases matching TRBD2. CDR3 length: 14 residues. The germline CDR1 and CDR2 sequences are MNHEY and SMNVEV (reference sequence). Unmatched junction bases numbered 4, after V lost 3 bases and J lost 11 bases. The CDR3 bases are TGTGCCAGCAGTTTGGGACTAGCGGGAGGGCCCGAGTACTTC. Its protein is CASSLGLAGGPEYF.

This sequence joins TRBV5-1 and TRBJ2-7; TRBD1 matches at 11 bases. Germline V lookup: CDR1 SGHRS, CDR2 YFSETQ. The CDR3 is 14 amino acids. The trim removed 4 bases at V and 4 bases at J, leaving 4 bases unmatched. As DNA, the CDR3 is TGCGCCAGCAGCGAGGACAGGGGGCTTTACGAGCAGTACTTC. This sequence encodes CASSEDRGLYEQYF.

This rearrangement joins TRBV7-2 to TRBJ2-1; D is perhaps TRBD1 (6 bases). V was trimmed by 2 bases and J by 5 bases, leaving 10 bases between them. CDR3 length: 14 residues. Germline V gene sequence: CDR1 SGHTA, CDR2 FQGNSA. In DNA, the CDR3 is TGTGCCAGCAGCTTAAGACGGGACAACAATGAGCAGTTCTTC. As protein: CASSLRRDNNEQFF.

This clone was counted between two and nine times. The V gene is TRBV4-1, the J gene TRBJ1-1; tentative D call: TRBD1 (5 bases). V shed 0 bases and J shed 6 bases, with 11 bases lying between them. Germline assignment: CDR1 MGHRA and CDR2 YSYEKL. The CDR3 loop spans 14 amino acids. DNA of the CDR3: TGCGCCAGCAGCCAAGAAAGTTCGACAGCTGAAGCTTTCTTT. It yields the protein CASSQESSTAEAFF.

V usage is TRBV7-3 and J usage is TRBJ2-1; D possibly matches TRBD1 or TRBD2 (5 bases each). V lost 5 bases and J 5 bases, leaving 16 bases between the germline ends. CDR1 is SGHTA, CDR2 FQGTGA, per germline. The CDR3 contains 15 residues. For the CDR3, the DNA is TGTGCCAGCAGCCAACGGGGCAGGGCCGACAATGAGCAGTTCTTC. Translated: CASSQRGRADNEQFF. The full variable domain, with the rest looked up from reference TRBV7-3 and TRBJ2-1, is GAGVSQTPSNKVTEKGKYVELRCDPISGHTALYWYRQSLGQGPEFLIYFQGTGAADDSGLPNDRFFAVRPEGSVSTLKIQRTERGDSAVYLCASSQRGRADNEQFFGPGTRLTVL.

Only one count was recorded for this clone. The chain combines TRBV28 with TRBJ2-1, with TRBD2 matching over 15 bases. This CDR3 contains 20 residues. V shed 5 bases, J shed 0 bases, and the junction held 11 bases outside the gene matches. CDR1 is MDHEN, CDR2 SYDVKM, per germline. CDR3 coding DNA: TGTGCCAGCAGTGGAGGGGGTGGGACTAGCGGGAGGACCTCCTACAATGAGCAGTTCTTC. It translates to CASSGGGGTSGRTSYNEQFF. Looking up the rest from reference TRBV28 and TRBJ2-1 gives the full variable domain: DVKVTQSSRYLVKRTGEKVFLECVQDMDHENMFWYRQDPGLGLRLIYFSYDVKMKEKGDIPEGYSVSREKKERFSLILESASTNQTSMYLCASSGGGGTSGRTSYNEQFFGPGTRLTVL.

V is TRBV28 and J is TRBJ2-1; TRBD2 matches at 14 bases. Losses at the gene ends were 5 bases for V and 5 bases for J; bases not matched to a gene: 17. The germline V gene has CDR1 MDHEN and CDR2 SYDVKM. This CDR3 has 20 residues. CDR3 amino acids: CASSPQTGGLAGGPHNEQFF. CDR3 DNA: TGTGCCAGCAGTCCTCAAACAGGTGGACTAGCGGGAGGTCCACACAATGAGCAGTTCTTC.

This clone was detected only a few times. The V gene is TRBV4-1, the J gene TRBJ1-1, with D possibly being TRBD1 (5 bases). The CDR3 has 13 residues. Per germline, CDR1 MGHRA and CDR2 YSYEKL. Trimming took 0 bases from V and 11 from J, leaving 13 bases between them. The CDR3, as DNA: TGCGCCAGCAGCCAAGAACGGGCAGGGAGGGCTTTCTTT. Translating it yields CASSQERAGRAFF.